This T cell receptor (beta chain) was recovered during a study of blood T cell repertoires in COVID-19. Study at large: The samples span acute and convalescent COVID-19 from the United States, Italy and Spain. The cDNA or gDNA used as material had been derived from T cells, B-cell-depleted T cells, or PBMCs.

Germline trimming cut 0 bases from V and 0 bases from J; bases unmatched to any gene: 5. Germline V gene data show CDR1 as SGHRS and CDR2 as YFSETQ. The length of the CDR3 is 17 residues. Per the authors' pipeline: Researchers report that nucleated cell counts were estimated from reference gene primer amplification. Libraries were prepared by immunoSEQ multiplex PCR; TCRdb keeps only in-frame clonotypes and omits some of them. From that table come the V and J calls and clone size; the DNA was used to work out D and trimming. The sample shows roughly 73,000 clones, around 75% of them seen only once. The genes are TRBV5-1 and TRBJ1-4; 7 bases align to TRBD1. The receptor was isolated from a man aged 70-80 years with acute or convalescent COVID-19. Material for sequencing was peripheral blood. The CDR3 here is CASSLEETGPTNEKLFF. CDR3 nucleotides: TGCGCCAGCAGCTTGGAAGAGACAGGGCCAACTAATGAAAAACTGTTTTTT.